The clone carrying this TCR beta chain was observed at least ten times. CDR1 is MGHRA and CDR2 is YSYEKL in the germline V gene. The CDR3 totals 16 residues. The germline V and J ends were trimmed by 4 bases and 2 bases, with 16 bases remaining between them. Per the original methods: Across samples, TCR counts had a median of roughly 96,000 and ranged from 23,224 to 690,600. Each CDR3 protein gets one entry after TCRdb re-called the 5' RACE reads with MiXCR. For this entry, the V and J calls and clone size follow TCRdb and not the study's own pipeline. Among approximately 140,000 distinct CDR3 sequences, 4.1% were seen once, and the ten largest hold about 1.3%. This entry comes from a study of human T cells and chemical hapten exposure. Study-level information: Variation in per-sample TCR yields came mainly from small pooled library volume differences.

Unfractionated whole blood served as the source for total RNA extraction. This clonotype originated in a female donor in good health. The V call is TRBV4-1, the J call TRBJ2-3; the D gene could be TRBD1 or TRBD2 (5 bases each). CDR3 sequence: CASSPYTRGDTDTQYF. CDR3 bases: TGCGCCAGCAGCCCGTACACCAGAGGGGACACAGATACGCAGTATTTT.